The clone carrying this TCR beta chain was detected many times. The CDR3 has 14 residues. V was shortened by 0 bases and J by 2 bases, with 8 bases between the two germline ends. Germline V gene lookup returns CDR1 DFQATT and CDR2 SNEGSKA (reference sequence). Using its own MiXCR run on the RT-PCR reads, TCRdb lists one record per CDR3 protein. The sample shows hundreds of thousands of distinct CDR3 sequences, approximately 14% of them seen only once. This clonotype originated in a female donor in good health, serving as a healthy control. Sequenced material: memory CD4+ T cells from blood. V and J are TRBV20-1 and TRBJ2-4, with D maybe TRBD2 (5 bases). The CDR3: CSARDGESKNIQYF. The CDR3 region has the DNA TGCAGTGCTAGAGACGGGGAGTCCAAAAACATTCAGTACTTC.